These 24 T cell receptor beta chains originate from one sample sequenced in a study of blood T cells in healthy people across ages (dated by TCRdb to 2015 to 2017). The library was obtained by 5' RACE. The second PCR ran for about 6 to 12 cycles and used a J-beta primer mix along with a sample-barcoded 5' primer. Using fastp at Q25 and MiXCR, TCRdb reprocessed the public reads and kept productive beta chains. Every entry covers one CDR3 protein and lists the most common genes and DNA from its rows. Within this sample are 1.5 million to 2 million distinct CDR3 sequences, with about 39% of them counted one time only. The top ten constitute under 25% of the sample. Material: blood. These receptors were collected from a human donor in good health.

This chain uses TRBV18 with TRBJ1-2; 7 nucleotides match TRBD1. Germline V lookup: CDR1 KGHSH, CDR2 LQKENI. The V gene end was trimmed by 3 bases and the J gene end by 6 bases; junction bases not matched to a gene: 4. The CDR3 covers 13 residues. The CDR3 sequence: CASSPGTENGYTF. The CDR3 bases are TGTGCCAGCTCACCCGGGACAGAAAATGGCTACACCTTC.

V usage is TRBV7-2 and J usage is TRBJ1-6; 7 bases match TRBD1. Per germline, CDR1 SGHTA and CDR2 FQGNSA. The CDR3 loop spans 18 amino acids. V gave up 3 bases and J gave up 7 bases; unmatched junction bases: 15. CDR3 residues: CASSLGTGARSPNSPLHF. The CDR3 DNA follows: TGTGCCAGCAGCTTGGGAACAGGGGCACGGTCACCCAATTCACCCCTCCACTTT. The full variable domain, its missing parts supplied by reference TRBV7-2 and TRBJ1-6, is GAGVSQSPSNKVTEKGKDVELRCDPISGHTALYWYRQSLGQGLEFLIYFQGNSAPDKSGLPSDRFSAERTGGSVSTLTIQRTQQEDSAVYLCASSLGTGARSPNSPLHFGNGTRLTVT.

The chain combines TRBV7-9 with TRBJ2-7; the match to TRBD2 covers 10 bases. CDR3 size: 17 residues. The germline gives CDR1 SEHNR, CDR2 FQNEAQ (reference sequence). V shed 7 bases, J shed 3 bases, and the junction held 15 bases outside the gene matches. The CDR3 DNA is TGTGCCAGCACCGATCACGCTAGCGGGGGACCCTTCTACGAGCAGTACTTC. This gives the protein CASTDHASGGPFYEQYF.

The chain carries TRBV7-6 and TRBJ1-1, with a weak D call TRBD1 (5 bases). CDR1 is SGHVS, CDR2 FNYEAQ, per germline. CDR3 length: 18 amino acids. V was clipped by 3 bases and J by 4 bases, with 24 bases between them. The CDR3 DNA reads TGTGCCAGCAGCTTTCAGGCCAGGGAAGATCCCATTGCCACTGAAGCTTTCTTT. It specifies CASSFQAREDPIATEAFF.

This clonotype has more than one count but fewer than ten. The V call is TRBV5-1, the J call TRBJ2-1; 13 bases are shared with TRBD2. Germline values: CDR1 SGHRS, CDR2 YFSETQ. The CDR3 runs 15 residues. The ends lost 4 bases at V and 9 bases at J; junction bases unmatched: 7. The CDR3, as DNA: TGCGCCAGCAGCCCGGGACTAGCGGGGCGGGGTGAGCAGTTCTTC. Protein sequence: CASSPGLAGRGEQFF. Based on the CDR3 plus reference TRBV5-1 and TRBJ2-1, the full variable domain is KAGVTQTPRYLIKTRGQQVTLSCSPISGHRSVSWYQQTPGQGLQFLFEYFSETQRNKGNFPGRFSGRQFSNSRSEMNVSTLELGDSALYLCASSPGLAGRGEQFFGPGTRLTVL.

In regard to this clonotype: One junction end does not reproduce the germline sequence, and a read error may be involved. CDR3 in amino acids: CTSSLLLAGGIETQYF. CDR3 bases: TGTACCAGCAGTCTACTACTAGCGGGGGGGATAGAGACCCAGTACTTC. The J gene is TRBJ2-7, the V gene TRBV28; 13 bases fit TRBD2. The DNA end favors TRBJ2-5, so the J call may be wrong. Germline CDR1 and CDR2: MDHEN and SYDVKM. This CDR3 is built from 16 residues.

The J gene is TRBJ2-4, the V gene TRBV20-1; D may correspond to TRBD1 or TRBD2 (6 bases each). The closer fit of TRBJ2-5 to the DNA end suggests the J call may be wrong. Germline lookup yields CDR1 DFQATT and CDR2 SNEGSKA (reference sequence). This CDR3 has 16 residues. CDR3 in amino acids: CSARDRRGAVKETQYF. CDR3 DNA sequence: TGCAGTGCTAGAGATCGAAGGGGGGCTGTAAAAGAGACCCAGTACTTC.

In its sample, this clonotype was seen a few times. The rearrangement links TRBV28 to TRBJ2-1; D is unclear. Germline CDR1 MDHEN, CDR2 SYDVKM. V shed 3 bases and J shed 2 bases, with 11 bases lying between them. There are 15 residues in the CDR3. CDR3 protein: CASSLGIYPYNEQFF. The CDR3 nucleotides are TGTGCCAGCAGTTTGGGTATCTACCCCTACAATGAGCAGTTCTTC.

The chain recombines TRBV7-2 with TRBJ2-4, with D perhaps TRBD1 or TRBD2 (5 bases each). V was clipped by 6 bases and J by 5 bases, with 11 bases between them. Germline values: CDR1 SGHTA, CDR2 FQGNSA. This CDR3 comprises 13 residues. The CDR3 spells CASRGVGENIQYF. The CDR3, as DNA: TGTGCCAGCAGGGGGGTGGGGGAAAACATTCAGTACTTC.

The V gene is TRBV5-6, the J gene TRBJ2-1, with D perhaps matching TRBD1 (5 bases). Germline lookup yields CDR1 SGHDT and CDR2 YYEEEE. The CDR3 has 12 amino acids. V was trimmed by 3 bases and J by 9 bases, leaving 10 bases between them. CDR3 sequence: CASSSTAGEQFF. CDR3 nucleotide sequence: TGTGCCAGCAGCTCGACAGCAGGTGAGCAGTTCTTC.

CDR3 protein: CAIGTQGVGNQPQHF. CDR3 bases: TGTGCCATCGGGACTCAGGGGGTTGGCAATCAGCCCCAGCATTTT. The gene calls are TRBV10-3 and TRBJ1-5; 7 bases map to TRBD1. The V gene end was trimmed by 8 bases and the J gene end by 2 bases; junction bases not matched to a gene: 9. The CDR3 sequence is 15 residues long. The V gene's germline CDR1 is ENHRY and CDR2 SYGVKD.

The chain has TRBV20-1 and TRBJ1-2; no clear D gene. With 0 bases removed from V and 5 bases from J, the gap between germline ends came to 19 bases. CDR1 DFQATT and CDR2 SNEGSKA come from the germline V gene (reference sequence). The CDR3 runs 16 residues. CDR3 sequence: CSARERSGPSAYGYTF. The DNA for the CDR3 is TGCAGTGCTAGAGAACGATCTGGTCCCTCTGCTTATGGCTACACCTTC.

This rearrangement joins TRBV4-1 to TRBJ2-4, with D tentatively TRBD1 or TRBD2 (5 bases each). Trimming pared 4 bases from V and 0 bases from J, leaving 19 bases between. The CDR3 has 18 residues. CDR1 is MGHRA, CDR2 YSYEKL, per germline. This chain's CDR3 is CASSPLLPTGLAKNIQYF. In DNA, the CDR3 is TGCGCCAGCAGCCCCCTTCTCCCCACGGGGCTAGCCAAAAACATTCAGTACTTC.

The table lists this clonotype with a few counts. J is TRBJ2-3 and V is TRBV14; TRBD2 agrees at 8 bases. V was pared by 2 bases and J by 4 bases, with 5 bases of the junction left unmatched. Germline V gives CDR1 SGHDN, CDR2 FVKESK. The CDR3 sequence is 15 residues long. The CDR3 DNA reads TGTGCCAGCAGCCAACTTAGCGGGGTCGCAGATACGCAGTATTTT. Residues: CASSQLSGVADTQYF.

The CDR3 DNA sequence: TGTGCCAGCAGACCCGACAGGCAGGCAGAGACCCAGTACTTC. It translates to CASRPDRQAETQYF. This chain joins TRBV28 and TRBJ2-5, with D possibly matching TRBD1 (6 bases). The length of the CDR3 is 14 residues. V lost 6 bases and J lost 4, with 15 bases in between. Germline lookup yields CDR1 MDHEN and CDR2 SYDVKM.

The chain couples TRBV29-1 to TRBJ2-1; 9 bases line up with TRBD2. Germline V CDR1 and CDR2: SQVTM, ANQGSEA. Germline trimming cut 2 bases from V and 2 bases from J; bases unmatched to any gene: 7. The length of the CDR3 is 16 residues. The CDR3 nucleotides are TGCAGCGTTGAACGGGCTAGCGGGAAACCCTACAATGAGCAGTTCTTC. Protein sequence: CSVERASGKPYNEQFF.

This clonotype was seen a few times. The V gene is TRBV12-3 or TRBV12-4, the J gene TRBJ2-5; D not certain. Trimming cost V 1 base and J 4 bases, with 13 bases left between them. This CDR3 has 15 amino acids. Here the CDR3 DNA reads TGTGCCAGCAGTTTAGGGGCCCCCACGACAGAGACCCAGTACTTC. Residues: CASSLGAPTTETQYF.

The rearrangement uses TRBV5-1 and TRBJ2-7; 8 positions agree with TRBD1. Germline lookup yields CDR1 SGHRS and CDR2 YFSETQ. The V segment lost 3 bases and the J segment 6 bases; nucleotides outside the gene matches: 5. The CDR3 loop spans 13 amino acids. Here the CDR3 DNA reads TGCGCCAGCAGCTCGATACAGGGGGGCGAGCAGTACTTC. Translation: CASSSIQGGEQYF.

The genes are TRBV28 and TRBJ2-4, with TRBD1 identical over 7 bases. The end of the DNA is better explained by TRBJ2-5, so the J call may be wrong. This CDR3 has 17 residues. Germline assignment: CDR1 MDHEN and CDR2 SYDVKM. CDR3 residues: CASSNPRVGGWGETQYF. The CDR3 coding sequence is TGTGCCAGCAGCAATCCTCGGGTAGGGGGCTGGGGAGAGACCCAGTACTTC.

This clonotype turned up a few times. The chain carries TRBV5-5 and TRBJ1-4; no clear D gene. V gave up 0 bases and J gave up 14 bases, with 11 bases separating them. The CDR3 spans 12 residues. CDR1 SGHKS and CDR2 YYEKEE come from the germline V gene (reference sequence). The CDR3, as DNA: TGTGCCAGCAGCTTGGCCGGACGGAGCCTGTTTTTT. This codes for CASSLAGRSLFF.

The genes are TRBV7-2 and TRBJ1-2; D remains ambiguous. V shed 7 bases and J shed 0 bases, with 15 bases lying between them. Germline V lookup: CDR1 SGHTA, CDR2 FQGNSA. The CDR3 covers 15 residues. The CDR3 nucleotides are TGTGCCAGCAATCCCAGGAGAGCTTCTAACTATGGCTACACCTTC. As protein: CASNPRRASNYGYTF.

The DNA for the CDR3 is TGTGCCAGCAGCCAAGTAAGGGGGGCGGACACCGGGGAGCTGTTTTTT. Translation gives CASSQVRGADTGELFF. V is TRBV4-2 and J is TRBJ2-2; D assignment may be TRBD1 or TRBD2 (6 bases each). CDR1 and CDR2 (germline): LGHNA, YNFKEQ. The CDR3 consists of 16 residues. Trimming took off 1 base at V and 3 bases at J, with 12 bases between the two ends.

The gene calls are TRBV6-6 and TRBJ2-4, with TRBD1 matching 10 bases. Germline trimming cut 4 bases from V and 13 bases from J; bases unmatched to any gene: 13. CDR1 MNHNY and CDR2 SVGAGI come from the germline V gene (reference sequence). The CDR3 consists of 15 residues. The CDR3 DNA reads TGTGCCAGCAGTTTAATGGGACAGGGGTCCAATGAGCAGTACTTC. This translates into CASSLMGQGSNEQYF.

This clonotype was seen a few times. This sequence joins TRBV20-1 and TRBJ2-3; D gene unclear. This CDR3 is built from 13 residues. Germline V gene data show CDR1 as DFQATT and CDR2 as SNEGSKA (reference sequence). With 3 bases removed from V and 4 bases from J, the gap between germline ends came to 11 bases. For the CDR3, the DNA is TGCAGTGCTAGTATTTCCGCCGCAGATACGCAGTATTTT. Protein sequence: CSASISAADTQYF.